A single sample gave rise to the 16 T cell receptor beta chains below, sequenced in a study of T cell repertoires in cytomegalovirus infection (dated 2019 in TCRdb). TCRdb names Illumina HiSeq 1500 as the instrument used. TCRdb applied fastp at Q25 and MiXCR to the public reads, then kept only in-frame beta chains. One record per CDR3 amino acid sequence lists the most common genes and DNA. Counted in this sample were hundreds of thousands of distinct CDR3 sequences; about a third of them appeared once. The ten largest clones capture 2.5% to 3% of the sample. Sequenced sample: PBMCs. The receptors were sampled from a human donor in good health (CMV status not recorded). Some clones in this sample may be carry-over from other donors' samples.

This clonotype was counted a few times. The chain links TRBV12-3 or TRBV12-4 to TRBJ2-7; the D call may be TRBD1 or TRBD2 (5 bases each). Deletions cut 6 bases from V and 6 bases from J, with 12 bases between. This CDR3 contains 12 residues. The CDR3 DNA follows: TGTGCCAGCAGCCCCGTCGGGGCCGAGCAGTACTTC. It codes for CASSPVGAEQYF.

This clonotype appeared a few times. The chain links TRBV10-3 to TRBJ2-7, with D uncertain. Germline V gene data show CDR1 as ENHRY and CDR2 as SYGVKD. This CDR3 spans 12 amino acids. The germline V and J ends were trimmed by 6 bases and 3 bases, with 9 bases remaining between them. In DNA, the CDR3 is TGTGCCATCAGATCACAGAGCTACGAGCAGTACTTC. It specifies CAIRSQSYEQYF.

This clonotype was counted only a few times. The genes are TRBV6-6 and TRBJ2-3; 8 bases are a match to TRBD2. V lost 8 bases and J lost 5; bases outside the gene matches: 9. The CDR3 has 14 amino acids. Germline lookup yields CDR1 MNHNY and CDR2 SVGAGI (reference sequence). Here the CDR3 DNA reads TGTGCCAGCGTCCTTAGCGGGAAGGGAGATACGCAGTATTTT. Translating gives CASVLSGKGDTQYF.

The J gene is TRBJ1-2, the V gene TRBV6-1, with D perhaps TRBD1 (5 bases). This CDR3 has 14 residues. Looked up from germline, CDR1 is MNHNS and CDR2 is SASEGT. The germline V and J ends were trimmed by 1 base and 3 bases, with 9 bases remaining between them. The CDR3 region has the DNA TGTGCCAGCAGTGAAGGCGCGGGGGACTATGGCTACACCTTC. Its translation: CASSEGAGDYGYTF.

The J gene is TRBJ2-7, the V gene TRBV19, with 11 positions matching TRBD2. Germline V gene lookup returns CDR1 LNHDA and CDR2 SQIVND (reference sequence). Germline trimming cut 6 bases from V and 2 bases from J; bases unmatched to any gene: 9. The CDR3 length is 16 residues. The DNA for the CDR3 is TGTGCCAGTAGGCGGAAGGGACTAGCGGAGACCTACGAGCAGTACTTC. This encodes CASRRKGLAETYEQYF.

This clonotype was found many times. This chain connects TRBV7-8 to TRBJ2-6; D is unclear. This CDR3 has 17 amino acids. Germline loops: CDR1 SGHVS, CDR2 FQNEAQ. Trimming left V 5 bases short and J 0 bases short, with 14 bases between. The CDR3 DNA sequence: TGTGCCAGCAGCCCTGTCCCGGCCCCCTCTGGGGCCAACGTCCTGACTTTC. Its protein product is CASSPVPAPSGANVLTF.

This clonotype was counted only a few times. The chain uses TRBV7-9 and TRBJ2-2, with 12 bases fitting TRBD2. V lost 5 bases, J lost 1 base, and 11 bases stayed unmatched. Per the germline V gene, CDR1 is SEHNR and CDR2 is FQNEAQ (reference sequence). There are 19 residues in the CDR3. CDR3 sequence reads: CASSTTPRTSGMNTGELFF. CDR3 coding DNA: TGTGCCAGCAGCACTACACCACGGACTAGCGGGATGAACACCGGGGAGCTGTTTTTT. Full variable domain (outside the CDR3, taken from reference TRBV7-9 and TRBJ2-2): DTGVSQNPRHKITKRGQNVTFRCDPISEHNRLYWYRQTLGQGPEFLTYFQNEAQLEKSRLLSDRFSAERPKGSFSTLEIQRTEQGDSAMYLCASSTTPRTSGMNTGELFFGEGSRLTVL.

This chain joins TRBV2 and TRBJ2-3; no definite D call. V was cut by 6 bases and J by 2 bases, with 6 bases left in between. This CDR3 has 12 amino acids. CDR1 is SNHLY, CDR2 FYNNEI, per germline. Here the CDR3 DNA reads TGTGCCAGCAGAGAGAACACAGATACGCAGTATTTT. Encoded protein: CASRENTDTQYF.

The count of this clonotype is one. The chain has TRBV7-6 and TRBJ2-5; 8 positions agree with TRBD2. The CDR3 runs 15 residues. Trimming removed 3 bases from V and 1 base from J; junction bases left unmatched: 4. Germline V CDR1 and CDR2: SGHVS, FNYEAQ. CDR3 DNA sequence: TGTGCCAGCAGCTTGAGGACTAGCCGCCAAGAGACCCAGTACTTC. It yields the protein CASSLRTSRQETQYF. Together with reference TRBV7-6 and TRBJ2-5, the CDR3 gives the full variable domain: GAGVSQSPRYKVTKRGQDVALRCDPISGHVSLYWYRQALGQGPEFLTYFNYEAQQDKSGLPNDRFSAERPEGSISTLTIQRTEQRDSAMYRCASSLRTSRQETQYFGPGTRLLVL.

About this clonotype itself: A junction boundary mismatches the germline segment, possibly from a read error. For the CDR3, the DNA is TGCGCCATCAGCCCCCGTTGGGAGGTGCGTGGCTACACCTTC. Translating gives CAISPRWEVRGYTF. The chain has TRBV4-1 and TRBJ1-2; D gene uncertain. This CDR3 contains 14 residues. Per the germline V gene, CDR1 is MGHRA and CDR2 is YSYEKL.

V and J are TRBV20-1 and TRBJ1-2, with D possibly being TRBD1 (5 bases). CDR1 and CDR2 from the germline V gene are DFQATT and SNEGSKA (reference sequence). Deletions cut 1 base from V and 8 bases from J, with 5 bases between. The CDR3 sequence is 10 residues long. The CDR3 loop is CSARGTGYTF. CDR3 bases: TGCAGTGCTAGAGGGACAGGCTACACCTTC.

This clonotype has just a few counts. The chain joins TRBV5-1 to TRBJ2-1; 12 nucleotides align to TRBD2. Germline V gene data show CDR1 as SGHRS and CDR2 as YFSETQ. Unmatched junction bases numbered 7, after V lost 4 bases and J lost 8 bases. The CDR3 loop spans 15 amino acids. The CDR3 loop is CASSQTSGRGHEQFF. CDR3 DNA: TGCGCCAGCAGCCAGACTAGCGGGAGAGGTCATGAGCAGTTCTTC. Full variable domain (remainder filled in from reference TRBV5-1 and TRBJ2-1): KAGVTQTPRYLIKTRGQQVTLSCSPISGHRSVSWYQQTPGQGLQFLFEYFSETQRNKGNFPGRFSGRQFSNSRSEMNVSTLELGDSALYLCASSQTSGRGHEQFFGPGTRLTVL.

This clonotype has only a few counts. J is TRBJ2-3 and V is TRBV29-1; possibly TRBD1 for D (5 bases). V gave up 1 base and J gave up 0 bases, with 11 bases separating them. The CDR3 covers 15 residues. The germline V gene has CDR1 SQVTM and CDR2 ANQGSEA. Here the CDR3 DNA reads TGCAGCGTTGAAGGGGGCAGCACTAGCACAGATACGCAGTATTTT. Amino acids: CSVEGGSTSTDTQYF.

This clonotype was observed many times. J is TRBJ1-5 and V is TRBV11-2; D gene ambiguous. The CDR3 extends over 15 amino acids. Trimming stripped 1 base from V and 0 bases from J, with 7 bases between. Per the germline V gene, CDR1 is SGHAT and CDR2 is FQNNGV. CDR3 nucleotides: TGTGCCAGCAGCTTAGGCCTCTATAGCAATCAGCCCCAGCATTTT. Encoded protein: CASSLGLYSNQPQHF.

Regarding this clonotype: One end of the junction is discordant with germline, which a read error may explain. The chain is built from TRBV10-3 and TRBJ2-7, with D perhaps TRBD2 (7 bases). Germline CDR1 is ENHRY and CDR2 is SYGVKD. The CDR3 totals 13 residues. The CDR3 protein is CAIGRGAFDDQYF. The CDR3 coding sequence is TGTGCCATCGGGAGGGGGGCGTTTGACGATCAGTACTTC.

This chain uses TRBV6-5 with TRBJ1-3; no clear D. Trimming pared 8 bases from V and 4 bases from J, leaving 15 bases between. The CDR3 loop spans 14 amino acids. Germline-derived CDR1 and CDR2 are MNHEY and SVGAGI. The CDR3 here is CASGSSTGGNTIYF. CDR3 nucleotide sequence: TGTGCCAGCGGGTCCTCAACGGGGGGAAACACCATATATTTT.